These 13 T cell receptor beta chains came from one sample sequenced in a study of T cells in Graves' hyperthyroidism and ophthalmopathy. Amplification targeted TCR beta CDR3 regions from RNA transcripts. The HTBI primer set drove a first-round RT-PCR of the TCR CDR3. TCRdb independently ran MiXCR on the multiplex PCR reads; one entry per CDR3 protein. The sample yields around 450,000 distinct CDR3 sequences, around 16% seen once. The sample was blood. The receptor set was obtained from a woman younger than 35 with Graves' hyperthyroidism.

As regards this clonotype: A much more abundant neighbour one base away suggests this may be a read error. CDR3 nucleotides: TGCGCCAGCAGCGGACGGGACAGGGGGCGCCGTTCACCCCCCCACTTT. It encodes CASSGRDRGRRSPPHF. This chain links TRBV5-1 with TRBJ1-6; 12 nucleotides agree with TRBD1. The V gene's germline CDR1 is SGHRS and CDR2 YFSETQ. This CDR3 has 16 amino acids.

The chain joins TRBV5-1 to TRBJ2-3; 8 bases match TRBD1. The V segment lost 3 bases and the J segment 6 bases; nucleotides outside the gene matches: 3. The CDR3 is 13 residues long. Looked up from germline, CDR1 is SGHRS and CDR2 is YFSETQ. The CDR3 spells CASSSRTGDTQYF. The DNA for the CDR3 is TGCGCCAGCAGCTCCCGGACAGGGGATACGCAGTATTTT.

Turning to this clonotype: Just one base apart from a much larger clone, this may be a read error. The V and J genes are TRBV6-9 and TRBJ2-2; the D is unclear. The V gene lost 4 bases and the J gene lost 4 bases, with 13 bases spanning the gap. The germline V gene has CDR1 MNHGY and CDR2 SVAAGI. CDR3 length: 15 residues. CDR3 nucleotides: TGTGCCAGCAGTTCGGACGGGCTGCTCACCGGGGAGCTGTTTTTT. It encodes CASSSDGLLTGELFF.

The chain joins TRBV11-2 to TRBJ2-5; 8 nucleotides match TRBD1. Germline lookup yields CDR1 SGHAT and CDR2 FQNNGV. The length of the CDR3 is 15 residues. V shed 5 bases and J 5 bases; nucleotides not matched to a gene: 10. DNA of the CDR3: TGTGCCAGCAGCGCTATGACAGGGGCGCGGGAGACCCAGTACTTC. This sequence encodes CASSAMTGARETQYF.

This clonotype was found many times. The CDR3 coding sequence is TGTGCCAGCAGTAGAGCCGGGACAGGGGGCCGGAAAGCGGTCGTTGATACGCAGTATTTT. Translating gives CASSRAGTGGRKAVVDTQYF. The chain employs TRBV27 and TRBJ2-3, with 12 nucleotides matching TRBD1. With V trimmed by 5 bases and J by 6 bases, 21 bases remained unmatched. Germline V gives CDR1 MNHEY, CDR2 SMNVEV (reference sequence). CDR3 length equals 20 residues.

This clonotype has ten or more counts. The chain joins TRBV7-9 to TRBJ2-7; D may be TRBD2 (6 bases). The CDR3 is made up of 14 amino acids. Germline CDR1 reads SEHNR; CDR2 reads FQNEAQ (reference sequence). V lost 1 base, J lost 4 bases, and 11 bases lay in between. CDR3 sequence (DNA): TGTGCCAGCAGCTTAGACGGGAGCTTATACGAGCAGTACTTC. Translated, it gives CASSLDGSLYEQYF.

This clonotype was recorded at least ten times. CDR3 sequence reads: CASSFGEQGSFNSPLHF. The CDR3 DNA follows: TGTGCCAGCAGTTTCGGGGAGCAGGGAAGTTTTAATTCACCCCTCCACTTT. V gene TRBV12-3 or TRBV12-4 combines with J gene TRBJ1-6, with D possibly TRBD1 on 5 matching bases. The CDR3 is 17 amino acids. V shed 3 bases and J shed 6 bases, with 18 bases lying between them.

This clonotype has a count of ten or more. This chain connects TRBV11-2 to TRBJ1-2; possibly TRBD1 for D (5 bases). CDR3 length equals 15 residues. CDR1 SGHAT and CDR2 FQNNGV come from the germline V gene. Trimming left V 3 bases short and J 4 bases short, with 15 bases between. CDR3 DNA sequence: TGTGCCAGCAGCTTCTCCCGGGACGTAACCTATGGCTACACCTTC. Protein sequence: CASSFSRDVTYGYTF.

On this clonotype itself: This may be a read error, as it is one base from a much larger clone. The rearrangement links TRBV5-1 to TRBJ2-1, with 16 bases identical to TRBD2. V trimming: 4 bases; J trimming: 2 bases; junction bases outside the gene matches: 9. CDR3 length equals 19 residues. From germline, CDR1 is SGHRS and CDR2 YFSETQ. The CDR3 sequence is CASSPGTSGRVSPYNEQFF. CDR3 bases: TGCGCCAGCAGCCCCGGGACTAGCGGGAGGGTAAGCCCCTACAATGAGCAGTTCTTC.

The sample holds many counts of this clonotype. This chain links TRBV11-2 with TRBJ2-7; possible D gene TRBD2, 7 bases. Trimming cost V 4 bases and J 7 bases, with 20 bases left between them. This CDR3 is 15 amino acids long. Germline CDR1 SGHAT, CDR2 FQNNGV. The CDR3: CASSYRGAGAREQYF. As DNA, the CDR3 is TGTGCCAGCAGCTACCGTGGGGCGGGGGCTAGAGAGCAGTACTTC.

The chain employs TRBV6-1 and TRBJ1-5; D is undetermined. The CDR3 extends over 13 amino acids. The germline gives CDR1 MNHNS, CDR2 SASEGT. V lost 8 bases and J lost 2, with 10 bases in between. For the CDR3, the DNA is TGTGCCAGCGGGTTGAACGGCAATCAGCCCCAGCATTTT. Protein product: CASGLNGNQPQHF.

This clonotype has a count of ten or more. The chain recombines TRBV27 with TRBJ1-3, with TRBD1 identical over 7 bases. This CDR3 has 17 residues. V lost 0 bases and J lost 0; bases outside the gene matches: 5. Per the germline V gene, CDR1 is MNHEY and CDR2 is SMNVEV (reference sequence). CDR3 residues: CASSLSGTAFSGNTIYF. The DNA for the CDR3 is TGTGCCAGCAGTTTATCCGGGACAGCTTTCTCTGGAAACACCATATATTTT.

In its sample, this clonotype was seen many times. The chain is built from TRBV5-1 and TRBJ1-4; 7 bases line up with TRBD1. Trimming at V came to 4 bases and at J to 8 bases, leaving 8 bases not matched to a gene. CDR3 length equals 14 residues. CDR1 and CDR2 from the germline V gene are SGHRS and YFSETQ. This chain's CDR3 is CASSRTGVGEKLFF. CDR3 nucleotides: TGCGCCAGCAGCCGGACAGGCGTGGGGGAAAAACTGTTTTTT.